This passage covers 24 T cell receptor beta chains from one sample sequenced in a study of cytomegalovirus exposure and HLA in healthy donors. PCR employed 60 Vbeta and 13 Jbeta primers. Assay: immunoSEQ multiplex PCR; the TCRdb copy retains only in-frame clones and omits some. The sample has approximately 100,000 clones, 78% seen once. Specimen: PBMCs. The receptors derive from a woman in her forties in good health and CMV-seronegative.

CDR3 region: CASSPLGTDEQFF. CDR3 coding DNA: TGTGCCAGCAGCCCGCTAGGTACCGATGAGCAGTTCTTC. This chain uses TRBV7-3 with TRBJ2-1, with unresolved D. The CDR3 has 13 amino acids. Germline V CDR1 and CDR2: SGHTA, FQGTGA. Trimming shortened V by 5 bases and J by 8 bases, and 13 bases separated the two germline ends.

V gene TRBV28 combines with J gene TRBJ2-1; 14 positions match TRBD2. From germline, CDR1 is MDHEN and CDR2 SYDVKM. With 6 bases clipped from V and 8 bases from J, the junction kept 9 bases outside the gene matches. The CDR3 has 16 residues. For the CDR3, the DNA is TGTGCCAGCAGAAGACGACTAGCGGGAGGGCCCGATGAGCAGTTCTTC. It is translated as CASRRRLAGGPDEQFF.

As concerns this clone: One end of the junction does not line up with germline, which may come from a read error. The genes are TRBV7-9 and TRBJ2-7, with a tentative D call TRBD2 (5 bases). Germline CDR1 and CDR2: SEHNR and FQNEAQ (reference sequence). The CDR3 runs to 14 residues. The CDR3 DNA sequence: TGTTCCAGCAGCTTAGGCGGGCTGAAACCCGAGCAGTACTTC. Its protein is CSSSLGGLKPEQYF.

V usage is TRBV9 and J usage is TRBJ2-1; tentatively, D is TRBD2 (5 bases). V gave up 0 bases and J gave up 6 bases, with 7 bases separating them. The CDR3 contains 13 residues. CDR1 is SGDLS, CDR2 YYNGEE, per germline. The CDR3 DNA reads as TGTGCCAGCAGCGTAGGTGGGAGCAATGAGCAGTTCTTC. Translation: CASSVGGSNEQFF.

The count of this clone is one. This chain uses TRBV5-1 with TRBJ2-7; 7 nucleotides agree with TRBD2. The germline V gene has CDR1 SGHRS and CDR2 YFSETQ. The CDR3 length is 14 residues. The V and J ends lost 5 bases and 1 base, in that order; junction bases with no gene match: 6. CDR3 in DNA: TGCGCCAGCAGAAGTCTAGCGGCATCCTACGAGCAGTACTTC. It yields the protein CASRSLAASYEQYF.

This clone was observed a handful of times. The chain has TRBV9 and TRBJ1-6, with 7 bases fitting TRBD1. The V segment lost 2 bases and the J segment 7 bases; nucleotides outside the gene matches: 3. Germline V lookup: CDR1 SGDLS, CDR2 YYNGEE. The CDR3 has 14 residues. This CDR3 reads CASSVGTVNSPLHF. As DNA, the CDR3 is TGTGCCAGCAGCGTTGGGACAGTCAATTCACCCCTCCACTTT.

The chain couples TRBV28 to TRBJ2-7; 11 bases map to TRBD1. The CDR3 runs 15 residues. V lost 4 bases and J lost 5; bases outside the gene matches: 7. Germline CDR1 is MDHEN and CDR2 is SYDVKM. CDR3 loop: CASSSGTGGTNEQYF. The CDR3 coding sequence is TGTGCCAGCAGTTCAGGGACAGGGGGTACAAACGAGCAGTACTTC.

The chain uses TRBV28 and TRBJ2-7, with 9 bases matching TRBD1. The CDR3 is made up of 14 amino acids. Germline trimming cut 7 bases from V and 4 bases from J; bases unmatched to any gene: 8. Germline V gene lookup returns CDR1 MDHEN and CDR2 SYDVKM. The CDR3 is CASTEGQGRYEQYF. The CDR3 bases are TGTGCCAGCACAGAAGGACAGGGGAGGTACGAGCAGTACTTC. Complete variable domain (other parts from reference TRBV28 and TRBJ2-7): DVKVTQSSRYLVKRTGEKVFLECVQDMDHENMFWYRQDPGLGLRLIYFSYDVKMKEKGDIPEGYSVSREKKERFSLILESASTNQTSMYLCASTEGQGRYEQYFGPGTRLTVT.

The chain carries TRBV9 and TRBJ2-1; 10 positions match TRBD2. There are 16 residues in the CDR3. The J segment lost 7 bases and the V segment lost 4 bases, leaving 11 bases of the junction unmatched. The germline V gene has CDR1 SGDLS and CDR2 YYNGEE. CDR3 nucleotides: TGTGCCAGCAGCCCCGTAGGGTCTAGCGGGAGTAATGAGCAGTTCTTC. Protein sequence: CASSPVGSSGSNEQFF.

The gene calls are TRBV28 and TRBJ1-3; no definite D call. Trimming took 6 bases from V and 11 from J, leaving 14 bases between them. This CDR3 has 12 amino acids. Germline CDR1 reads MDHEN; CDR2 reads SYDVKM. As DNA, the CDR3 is TGTGCCAGCAGCGTCCCCCCGGGAGCCATATATTTT. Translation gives CASSVPPGAIYF.

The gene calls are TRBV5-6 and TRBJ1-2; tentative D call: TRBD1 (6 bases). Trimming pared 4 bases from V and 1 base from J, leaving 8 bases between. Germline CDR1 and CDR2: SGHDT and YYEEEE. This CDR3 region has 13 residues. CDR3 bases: TGTGCCAGCAGCCGGACAGTTAACTATGGCTACACCTTC. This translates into CASSRTVNYGYTF.

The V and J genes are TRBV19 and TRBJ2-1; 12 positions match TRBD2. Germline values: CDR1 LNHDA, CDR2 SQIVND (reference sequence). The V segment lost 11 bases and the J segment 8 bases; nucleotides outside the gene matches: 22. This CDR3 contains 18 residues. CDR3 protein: CASAEVVSNRLAGDEQFF. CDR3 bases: TGTGCCTCCGCCGAGGTCGTGAGTAACCGACTAGCGGGAGATGAGCAGTTCTTC.

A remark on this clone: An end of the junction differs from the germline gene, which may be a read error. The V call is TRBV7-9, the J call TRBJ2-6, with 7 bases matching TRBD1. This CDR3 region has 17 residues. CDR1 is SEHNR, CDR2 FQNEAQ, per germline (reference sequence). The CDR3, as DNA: TGTTCCAGCAGCTCTCCGGGACAGATCTCTGGGGCCAACGTCCTGACTTTC. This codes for CSSSSPGQISGANVLTF. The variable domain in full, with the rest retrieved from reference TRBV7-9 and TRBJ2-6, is DTGVSQNPRHKITKRGQNVTFRCDPISEHNRLYWYRQTLGQGPEFLTYFQNEAQLEKSRLLSDRFSAERPKGSFSTLEIQRTEQGDSAMYLCSSSSPGQISGANVLTFGAGSRLTVL.

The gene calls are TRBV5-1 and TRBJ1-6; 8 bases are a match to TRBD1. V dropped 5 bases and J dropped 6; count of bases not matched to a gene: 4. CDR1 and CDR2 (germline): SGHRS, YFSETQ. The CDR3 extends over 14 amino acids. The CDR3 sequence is CASSAQGANSPLHF. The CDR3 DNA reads TGCGCCAGCAGTGCCCAGGGGGCTAATTCACCCCTCCACTTT.

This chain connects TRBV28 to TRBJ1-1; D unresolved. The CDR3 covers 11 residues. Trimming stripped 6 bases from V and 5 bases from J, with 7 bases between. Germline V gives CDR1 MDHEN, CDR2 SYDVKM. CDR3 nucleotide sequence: TGTGCCAGCAGGAGAGTAACTGAAGCTTTCTTT. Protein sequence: CASRRVTEAFF.

This CDR3 reads CASSLQGTVNHEQYF. The CDR3 DNA reads as TGTGCCAGCAGTTTACAAGGCACAGTTAATCACGAGCAGTACTTC. The rearrangement links TRBV28 to TRBJ2-7, with D unclear. The length of the CDR3 is 15 residues. Looked up from germline, CDR1 is MDHEN and CDR2 is SYDVKM. Trimming took 2 bases from V and 5 from J, leaving 16 bases between them.

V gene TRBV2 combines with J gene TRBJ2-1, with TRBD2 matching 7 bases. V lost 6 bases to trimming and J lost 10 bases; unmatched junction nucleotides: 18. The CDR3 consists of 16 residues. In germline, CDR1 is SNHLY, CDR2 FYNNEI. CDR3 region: CASRDVGTRGTEEQFF. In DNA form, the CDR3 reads TGTGCCAGCAGGGACGTCGGGACGCGGGGGACGGAGGAGCAGTTCTTC.

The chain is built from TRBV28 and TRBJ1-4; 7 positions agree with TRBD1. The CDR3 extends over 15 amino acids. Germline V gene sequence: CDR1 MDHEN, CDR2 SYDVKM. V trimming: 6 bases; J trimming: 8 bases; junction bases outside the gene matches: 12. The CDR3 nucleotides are TGTGCCAGCAGACCTATAACAGGGGCCCCCGAAAAACTGTTTTTT. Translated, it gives CASRPITGAPEKLFF.

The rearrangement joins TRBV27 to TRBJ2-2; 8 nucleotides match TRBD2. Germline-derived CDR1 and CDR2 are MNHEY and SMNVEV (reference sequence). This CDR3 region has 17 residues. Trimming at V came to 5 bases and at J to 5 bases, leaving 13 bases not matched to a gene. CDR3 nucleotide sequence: TGTGCCAGCAGTCCGCGACTCTTCGCGGGGGGTACCGGGGAGCTGTTTTTT. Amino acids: CASSPRLFAGGTGELFF.

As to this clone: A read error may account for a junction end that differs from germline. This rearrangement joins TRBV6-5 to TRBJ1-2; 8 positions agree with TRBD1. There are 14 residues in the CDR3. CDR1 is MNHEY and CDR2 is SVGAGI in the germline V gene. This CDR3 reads CACRQGNANYGYTF. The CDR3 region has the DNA TGTGCCTGCAGACAGGGGAACGCTAACTATGGCTACACCTTC.

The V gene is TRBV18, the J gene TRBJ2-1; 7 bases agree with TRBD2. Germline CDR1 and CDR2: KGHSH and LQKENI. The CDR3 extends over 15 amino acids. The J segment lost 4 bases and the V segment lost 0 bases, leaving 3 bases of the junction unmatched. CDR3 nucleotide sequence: TGTGCCAGCTCACCACCGGGGCGGGAGTACAATGAGCAGTTCTTC. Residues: CASSPPGREYNEQFF.

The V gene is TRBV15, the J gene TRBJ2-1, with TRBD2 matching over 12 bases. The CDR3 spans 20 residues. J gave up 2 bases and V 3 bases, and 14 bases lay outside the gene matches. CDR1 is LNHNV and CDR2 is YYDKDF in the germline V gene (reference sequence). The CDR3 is CATSRGGLAGWDRTYNEQFF. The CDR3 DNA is TGTGCCACCAGCAGGGGTGGACTAGCGGGATGGGACCGAACCTACAATGAGCAGTTCTTC.

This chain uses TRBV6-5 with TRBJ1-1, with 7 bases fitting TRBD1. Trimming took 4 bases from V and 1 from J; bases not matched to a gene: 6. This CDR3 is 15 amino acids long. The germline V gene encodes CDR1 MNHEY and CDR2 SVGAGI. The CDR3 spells CASSSLDRANTEAFF. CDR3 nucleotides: TGTGCCAGCAGTTCCTTAGACAGGGCGAACACTGAAGCTTTCTTT.

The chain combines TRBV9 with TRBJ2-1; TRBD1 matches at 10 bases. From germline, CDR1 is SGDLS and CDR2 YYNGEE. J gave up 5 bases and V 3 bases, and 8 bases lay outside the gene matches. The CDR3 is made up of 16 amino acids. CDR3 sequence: CASSAGGTGVNNEQFF. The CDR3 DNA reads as TGTGCCAGCAGCGCGGGGGGGACAGGGGTAAACAATGAGCAGTTCTTC.